The 22 T cell receptor beta chains reported below all come from one sample, sequenced in a study of T cells in Graves' hyperthyroidism and ophthalmopathy. Regions amplified from RNA transcripts were the TCR beta CDR3 regions. The TCR CDR3 first-round RT-PCR relied on the HTBI primer set. TCRdb independently ran MiXCR on the multiplex PCR reads; one entry per CDR3 protein. This table holds about 640,000 distinct CDR3 sequences, roughly 20% found once. Sequencing was performed on blood. The source of these receptors is a man aged 25-45 years with Graves' ophthalmopathy.

The rearrangement uses TRBV27 and TRBJ2-5; D possibly corresponds to TRBD1 (6 bases). Trimming pared 3 bases from V and 0 bases from J, leaving 17 bases between. CDR3 length: 17 residues. Per the germline V gene, CDR1 is MNHEY and CDR2 is SMNVEV (reference sequence). The CDR3 nucleotides are TGTGCCAGCAGTTTTTTGGGAGCTCAGGGGAACCAAGAGACCCAGTACTTC. This gives the protein CASSFLGAQGNQETQYF.

This clonotype was picked up a small number of times. With a much larger clone just one base away, this may be a read error. This chain uses TRBV11-2 with TRBJ2-7, with D tentatively TRBD1 or TRBD2 (5 bases each). This CDR3 is built from 15 residues. The germline V gene encodes CDR1 SGHAT and CDR2 FQNNGV. V was clipped by 5 bases and J by 2 bases, with 16 bases between them. The CDR3 loop is CASSRTRDGAYEQYF. CDR3 sequence (DNA): TGTGCCAGCAGCAGGACCCGGGACGGAGCCTACGAGCAGTACTTC.

This chain links TRBV7-9 with TRBJ1-1; D unclear. V lost 6 bases, J lost 5 bases, and 13 bases lay in between. The CDR3 runs to 13 residues. Germline CDR1 and CDR2: SEHNR and FQNEAQ (reference sequence). In DNA form, the CDR3 reads TGTGCCAGCAGTATACTCGAAGTGACTGAAGCTTTCTTT. Translating gives CASSILEVTEAFF.

This clonotype was observed many times. The CDR3 DNA sequence: TGCGCCAGCAGCGTCCAGATCACCGGGGAGCTGTTTTTT. It encodes CASSVQITGELFF. The V call is TRBV5-1, the J call TRBJ2-2; D gene ambiguous. Trimming pared 4 bases from V and 4 bases from J, leaving 8 bases between. Germline V gives CDR1 SGHRS, CDR2 YFSETQ. The CDR3 extends over 13 amino acids.

This clonotype showed up just once. This chain links TRBV7-8 with TRBJ1-2; D may be TRBD1 (5 bases). The CDR3 has 12 amino acids. Germline V gene lookup returns CDR1 SGHVS and CDR2 FQNEAQ. The germline V and J ends were trimmed by 5 bases and 10 bases, with 14 bases remaining between them. CDR3 sequence: CASSQGLGDYTF. As DNA, the CDR3 is TGTGCCAGCAGCCAAGGTCTGGGGGACTACACCTTC.

This clonotype was detected ten times or more. The chain combines TRBV7-8 with TRBJ1-1; TRBD1 agrees at 12 bases. Trimming took 1 base from V and 0 from J; bases not matched to a gene: 0. Per germline, CDR1 SGHVS and CDR2 FQNEAQ. The CDR3 length is 16 residues. The CDR3 DNA is TGTGCCAGCAGCTTAGGGGACAGGGGGCTGAACACTGAAGCTTTCTTT. Its translation is CASSLGDRGLNTEAFF.

This clonotype was seen more than once but under ten times. The chain recombines TRBV20-1 with TRBJ1-1, with 9 bases aligning to TRBD1. The CDR3 is 12 amino acids. Germline values: CDR1 DFQATT, CDR2 SNEGSKA (reference sequence). J gave up 6 bases and V 8 bases, and 7 bases lay outside the gene matches. CDR3 residues: CSFRDRAPEAFF. DNA for the CDR3: TGCAGTTTCCGGGACAGGGCGCCTGAAGCTTTCTTT.

This clonotype was observed a handful of times. CDR3 in DNA: TGTGCCACCCAGAACAATGAGCAGTTCTTC. Protein product: CATQNNEQFF. The genes are TRBV6-1 and TRBJ2-1, with D uncertain. The CDR3 is made up of 10 amino acids. V was pared by 10 bases and J by 5 bases, with 6 bases between. The germline CDR1 and CDR2 sequences are MNHNS and SASEGT.

The chain links TRBV5-1 to TRBJ2-1; 9 nucleotides match TRBD2. J was trimmed by 7 bases and V by 5 bases; bases with no gene match: 10. The germline V gene encodes CDR1 SGHRS and CDR2 YFSETQ. The CDR3 consists of 15 residues. For the CDR3, the DNA is TGCGCCAGCAGAGTTAGCGGGAGAGGTTGGAATGAGCAGTTCTTC. This gives the protein CASRVSGRGWNEQFF.

This clonotype appeared many times. J is TRBJ2-5 and V is TRBV20-1; 11 nucleotides match TRBD2. Germline-derived CDR1 and CDR2 are DFQATT and SNEGSKA (reference sequence). The CDR3 has 15 residues. With 1 base clipped from V and 5 bases from J, the junction kept 6 bases outside the gene matches. CDR3 sequence reads: CSARGFSGREETQYF. The CDR3 DNA is TGCAGTGCTAGAGGTTTTAGCGGGAGGGAGGAGACCCAGTACTTC.

This clonotype was seen at least ten times. J is TRBJ2-7 and V is TRBV7-2, with 10 bases identical to TRBD2. Looked up from germline, CDR1 is SGHTA and CDR2 is FQGNSA. The CDR3 is 15 residues long. The junction had 4 bases not matched to a gene; V was cut back by 3 bases and J by 2 bases. The CDR3: CASSFRLAGAYEQYF. Here the CDR3 DNA reads TGTGCCAGCAGCTTTAGACTAGCGGGCGCCTACGAGCAGTACTTC.

This rearrangement joins TRBV28 to TRBJ2-1; 7 positions match TRBD2. Germline assignment: CDR1 MDHEN and CDR2 SYDVKM. V gave up 7 bases and J gave up 1 base; unmatched junction bases: 7. The CDR3 extends over 15 amino acids. CDR3 bases: TGTGCCAGCACCACACAGCGGGATTCCTACAATGAGCAGTTCTTC. As protein: CASTTQRDSYNEQFF.

This chain joins TRBV11-2 and TRBJ2-5; D is uncertain. The CDR3 spans 14 residues. Germline-derived CDR1 and CDR2 are SGHAT and FQNNGV. V was trimmed by 5 bases and J by 5 bases, leaving 15 bases between them. CDR3 bases: TGTGCCAGCAGCCCCTCCAGCCCAAGGGAGACCCAGTACTTC. Amino acids: CASSPSSPRETQYF. Using reference TRBV11-2 and TRBJ2-5 for the parts outside the CDR3, the full variable domain is EAGVAQSPRYKIIEKRQSVAFWCNPISGHATLYWYQQILGQGPKLLIQFQNNGVVDDSQLPKDRFSAERLKGVDSTLKIQPAKLEDSAVYLCASSPSSPRETQYFGPGTRLLVL.

This clonotype has a count of ten or more. The rearrangement joins TRBV6-1 to TRBJ1-2; possibly TRBD1 for D (6 bases). V was clipped by 4 bases and J by 2 bases, with 11 bases between them. The CDR3 loop spans 14 amino acids. Germline CDR1 MNHNS, CDR2 SASEGT. The CDR3 DNA is TGTGCCAGCAGTGGTGCGACAGGAAACTATGGCTACACCTTC. The encoded protein is CASSGATGNYGYTF.

This clonotype was counted between two and nine times. The gene calls are TRBV20-1 and TRBJ2-7; TRBD2 aligns across 8 bases. Unmatched junction bases numbered 16, after V lost 6 bases and J lost 6 bases. CDR1 is DFQATT, CDR2 SNEGSKA, per germline (reference sequence). There are 15 residues in the CDR3. The CDR3, as DNA: TGCAGTGCATCACGGTTGGGAGCGGGAGTCTCCGAGCAGTACTTC. It specifies CSASRLGAGVSEQYF.

This clonotype has more than one count but fewer than ten. The chain is built from TRBV7-2 and TRBJ2-3; no firm D call. This CDR3 has 15 amino acids. Deletions cut 1 base from V and 1 base from J, with 9 bases between. Germline V gives CDR1 SGHTA, CDR2 FQGNSA. The CDR3 coding sequence is TGTGCCAGCAGCTTAGGACCGAGTGGCACAGATACGCAGTATTTT. Translation: CASSLGPSGTDTQYF.

This clonotype has more than one count but fewer than ten. V gene TRBV12-5 combines with J gene TRBJ2-1, with D perhaps TRBD2 (6 bases). CDR1 is LGHNT, CDR2 FRNRAP, per germline. The CDR3 extends over 16 amino acids. V dropped 6 bases and J dropped 3 bases, with 18 bases sitting between them. CDR3 sequence (DNA): TGTGCTAGTGGCGCGGGGCAGGGTGCAAACTACAATGAGCAGTTCTTC. Residues: CASGAGQGANYNEQFF. The entire variable domain, with the rest obtained from reference TRBV12-5 and TRBJ2-1, is as follows: DARVTQTPRHKVTEMGQEVTMRCQPILGHNTVFWYRQTMMQGLELLAYFRNRAPLDDSGMPKDRFSAEMPDATLATLKIQPSEPRDSAVYFCASGAGQGANYNEQFFGPGTRLTVL.

This chain connects TRBV6-2 or TRBV6-3 to TRBJ2-1; D perhaps matches TRBD1 (5 bases). V was cut by 3 bases and J by 6 bases, with 9 bases left in between. Germline V gene data show CDR1 as MNHEY and CDR2 as SVGEGT. The CDR3 loop spans 13 amino acids. The CDR3 DNA is TGTGCCAGCAGTTATATGGGGCCCAATGAGCAGTTCTTC. Translating it yields CASSYMGPNEQFF.

This clonotype appeared a few times. This chain uses TRBV12-3 or TRBV12-4 with TRBJ2-7, with D hard to call. CDR3 length: 14 residues. Trimming took off 3 bases at V and 1 base at J, with 10 bases between the two ends. The CDR3 DNA reads as TGTGCCAGCAGTTTTGGCCCCGGGTCCTACGAGCAGTACTTC. Amino acids: CASSFGPGSYEQYF.

This sequence joins TRBV7-2 and TRBJ2-2; 13 bases are a match to TRBD2. Germline V gene lookup returns CDR1 SGHTA and CDR2 FQGNSA. The J segment lost 1 base and the V segment lost 4 bases, leaving 3 bases of the junction unmatched. CDR3 length: 17 amino acids. The chain's CDR3 is CASSSRLAGGNTGELFF. In DNA, the CDR3 is TGTGCCAGCAGCTCGCGACTAGCGGGAGGGAACACCGGGGAGCTGTTTTTT.

This clonotype was detected only a few times. The rearrangement joins TRBV6-1 to TRBJ2-4; the match to TRBD1 covers 8 bases. This CDR3 is built from 15 residues. Germline assignment: CDR1 MNHNS and CDR2 SASEGT. With V trimmed by 5 bases and J by 7 bases, 10 bases remained unmatched. The CDR3 protein is CASSSRTGPMNIQYF. CDR3 bases: TGTGCCAGCAGTTCACGGACAGGGCCGATGAACATTCAGTACTTC.

This rearrangement joins TRBV20-1 to TRBJ1-2; tentative D call: TRBD1 (6 bases). Germline CDR1 and CDR2: DFQATT and SNEGSKA (reference sequence). CDR3 length: 14 residues. With 1 base removed from V and 4 bases from J, the gap between germline ends came to 13 bases. CDR3 coding DNA: TGCAGTGCTAGAGGGCCAGGGGCCTCCTATGGCTACACCTTC. Translating it yields CSARGPGASYGYTF.